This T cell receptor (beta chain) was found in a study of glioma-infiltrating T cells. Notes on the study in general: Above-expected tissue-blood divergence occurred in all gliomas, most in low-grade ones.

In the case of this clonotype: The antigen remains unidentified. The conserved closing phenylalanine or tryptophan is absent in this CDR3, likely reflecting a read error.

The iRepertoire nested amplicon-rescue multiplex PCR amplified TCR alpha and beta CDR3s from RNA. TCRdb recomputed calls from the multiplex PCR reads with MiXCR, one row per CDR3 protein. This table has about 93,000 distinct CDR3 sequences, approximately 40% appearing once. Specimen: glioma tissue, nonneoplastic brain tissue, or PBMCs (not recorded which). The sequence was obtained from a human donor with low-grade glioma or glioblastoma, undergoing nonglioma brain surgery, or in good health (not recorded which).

The CDR3 region is CASSSREQGSYEQYL. The CDR3 region has the DNA TGCGCCAGCAGCTCCAGGGAACAGGGGTCCTACGAGCAGTACCTC. The gene calls are TRBV28 and TRBJ2-7; 7 bases match TRBD1. Germline V gene lookup returns CDR1 MDHEN and CDR2 SYDVKM. The CDR3 runs to 15 residues.